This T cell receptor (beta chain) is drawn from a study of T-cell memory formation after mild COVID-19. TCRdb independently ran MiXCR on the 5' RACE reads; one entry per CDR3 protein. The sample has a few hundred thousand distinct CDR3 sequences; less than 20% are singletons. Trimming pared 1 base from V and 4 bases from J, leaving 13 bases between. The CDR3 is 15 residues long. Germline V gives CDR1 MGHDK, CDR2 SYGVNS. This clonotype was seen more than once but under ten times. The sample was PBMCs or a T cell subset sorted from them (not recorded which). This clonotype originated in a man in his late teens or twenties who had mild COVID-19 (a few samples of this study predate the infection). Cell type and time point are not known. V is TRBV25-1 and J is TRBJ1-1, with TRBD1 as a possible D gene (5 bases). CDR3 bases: TGTGCCAGCAGTGAATCTGTGGGGGGAACCACTGAAGCTTTCTTT. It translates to CASSESVGGTTEAFF. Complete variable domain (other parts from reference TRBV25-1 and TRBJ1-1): EADIYQTPRYLVIGTGKKITLECSQTMGHDKMYWYQQDPGMELHLIHYSYGVNSTEKGDLSSESTVSRIRTEHFPLTLESARPSHTSQYLCASSESVGGTTEAFFGQGTRLTVV.